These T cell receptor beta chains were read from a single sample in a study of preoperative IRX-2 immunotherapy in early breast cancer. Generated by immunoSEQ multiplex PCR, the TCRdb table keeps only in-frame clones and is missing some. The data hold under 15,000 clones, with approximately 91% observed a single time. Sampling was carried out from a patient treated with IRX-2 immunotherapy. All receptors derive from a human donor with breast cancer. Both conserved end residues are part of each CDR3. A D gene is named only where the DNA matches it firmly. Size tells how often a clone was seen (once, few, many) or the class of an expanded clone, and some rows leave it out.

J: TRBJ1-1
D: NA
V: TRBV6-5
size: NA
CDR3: CASSRATPPNTEAFF
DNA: TGTGCCAGCAGTCGCGCTACCCCTCCGAACACTGAAGCTTTCTTT

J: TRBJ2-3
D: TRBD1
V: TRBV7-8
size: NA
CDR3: CASSVTDRVGDTQYF
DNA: TGTGCCAGCAGCGTCACTGACAGGGTTGGAGATACGCAGTATTTT

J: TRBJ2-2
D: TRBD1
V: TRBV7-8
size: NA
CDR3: CASSLRAAGGTANTGELFF
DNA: TGTGCCAGCAGCTTACGGGCGGCAGGGGGAACCGCGAACACCGGGGAGCTGTTTTTT

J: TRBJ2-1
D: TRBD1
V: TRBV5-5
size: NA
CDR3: CASSLRQGDIDEQFF
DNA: TGTGCCAGCAGCCTCCGACAGGGGGATATCGATGAGCAGTTCTTC

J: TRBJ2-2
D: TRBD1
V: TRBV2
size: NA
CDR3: CASSLQGSMNTGELFF
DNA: TGTGCCAGCAGCCTACAGGGGTCGATGAACACCGGGGAGCTGTTTTTT

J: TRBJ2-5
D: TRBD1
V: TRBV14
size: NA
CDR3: CASSQGQGRADF
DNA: TGTGCCAGCAGCCAAGGACAGGGTCGTGCGGACTTC

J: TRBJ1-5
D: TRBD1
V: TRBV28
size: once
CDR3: CASSSGGGGNQPQHF
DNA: TGTGCCAGCAGTTCAGGGGGCGGTGGCAATCAGCCCCAGCATTTT

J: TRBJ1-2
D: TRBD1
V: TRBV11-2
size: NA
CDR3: CASSFGQGGYGYTF
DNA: TGTGCCAGCAGCTTTGGACAGGGCGGGTATGGCTACACCTTC

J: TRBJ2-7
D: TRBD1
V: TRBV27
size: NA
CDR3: CASSLWGQGVEQYF
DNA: TGTGCCAGCAGTTTATGGGGACAGGGAGTCGAGCAGTACTTC

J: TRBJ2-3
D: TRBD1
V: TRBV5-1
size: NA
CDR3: CASRPGQGTDTQYF
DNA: TGCGCCAGCAGGCCGGGACAGGGCACAGATACGCAGTATTTT

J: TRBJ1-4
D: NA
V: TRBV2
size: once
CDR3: CASSSEEKLFF
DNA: TGTGCCAGCAGTTCCGAGGAAAAACTGTTTTTT

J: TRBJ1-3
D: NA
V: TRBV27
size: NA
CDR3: CASSLRYSGNTIYF
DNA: TGTGCCAGCAGTTTGAGGTACTCTGGAAACACCATATATTTT

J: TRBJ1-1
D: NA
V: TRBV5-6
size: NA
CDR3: CASSLGGTYTEAFF
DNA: TGTGCCAGCAGCTTGGGAGGGACCTACACTGAAGCTTTCTTT

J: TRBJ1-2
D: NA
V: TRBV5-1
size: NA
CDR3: CASSLADAGPYYGYTF
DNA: TGCGCCAGCAGCTTGGCAGATGCAGGGCCCTACTATGGCTACACCTTC

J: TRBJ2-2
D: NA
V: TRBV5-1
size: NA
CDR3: CASSLRQGSAGELFF
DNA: TGCGCCAGCAGCTTGAGGCAGGGGAGTGCCGGGGAGCTGTTTTTT

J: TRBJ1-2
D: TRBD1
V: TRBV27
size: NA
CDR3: CASSLGTGDGYTF
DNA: TGTGCCAGCAGCCTCGGGACAGGCGATGGCTACACCTTC

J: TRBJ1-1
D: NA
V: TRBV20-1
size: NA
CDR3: CSAREGLIPFF
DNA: TGCAGTGCTAGAGAGGGACTCATACCTTTCTTT

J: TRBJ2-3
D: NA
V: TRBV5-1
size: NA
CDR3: CASSLGGLEVGGGTDTQYF
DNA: TGCGCCAGCAGCTTGGGCGGCCTTGAAGTGGGCGGGGGCACAGATACGCAGTATTTT

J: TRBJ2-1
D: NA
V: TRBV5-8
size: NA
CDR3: CASSLGEWNEQFF
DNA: TGTGCCAGCAGCTTGGGGGAATGGAATGAGCAGTTCTTC

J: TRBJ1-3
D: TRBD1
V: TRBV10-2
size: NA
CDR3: CASSPTDRAANTIYF
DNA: TGCGCCAGCAGCCCTACGGACAGGGCGGCAAACACCATATATTTT

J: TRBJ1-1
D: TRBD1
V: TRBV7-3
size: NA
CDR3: CASSVGTAAEAFF
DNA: TGTGCCAGCAGCGTCGGGACAGCGGCTGAAGCTTTCTTT

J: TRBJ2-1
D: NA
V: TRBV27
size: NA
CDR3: CASSPQLRVNEQFF
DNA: TGTGCCAGCAGCCCCCAACTCAGGGTCAATGAGCAGTTCTTC

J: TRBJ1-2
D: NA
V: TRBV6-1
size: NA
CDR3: CASSEILGATYGYTF
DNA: TGTGCCAGCAGTGAAATTTTGGGGGCAACGTATGGCTACACCTTC

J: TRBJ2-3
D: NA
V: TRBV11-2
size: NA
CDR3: CASSTSTDTQYF
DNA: TGTGCCAGCAGTACTAGCACAGATACGCAGTATTTT

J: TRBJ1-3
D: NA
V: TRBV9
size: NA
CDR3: CASSVGKSTGNTIYF
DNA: TGTGCCAGCAGCGTAGGCAAGAGTACTGGAAACACCATATATTTT

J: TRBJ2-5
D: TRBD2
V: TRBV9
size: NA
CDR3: CASSVVCGGTYQETQYF
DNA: TGTGCCAGCAGCGTAGTGTGCGGGGGGACGTACCAAGAGACCCAGTACTTC

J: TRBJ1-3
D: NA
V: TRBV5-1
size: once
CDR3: CASSLVSGRNTIYF
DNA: TGCGCCAGCAGCTTGGTGTCAGGTAGAAACACCATATATTTT

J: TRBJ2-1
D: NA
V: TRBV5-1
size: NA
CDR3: CASRPTGGSSYNEQFF
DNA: TGCGCCAGCCGTCCAACCGGGGGAAGCTCCTACAATGAGCAGTTCTTC

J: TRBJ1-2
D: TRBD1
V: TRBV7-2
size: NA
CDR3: CASSLEGAGYTF
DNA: TGTGCCAGCAGCTTAGAGGGGGCTGGCTACACCTTC

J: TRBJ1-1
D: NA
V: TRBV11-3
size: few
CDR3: CASSLWGTEAFF
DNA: TGTGCCAGCAGCTTATGGGGGACTGAAGCTTTCTTT

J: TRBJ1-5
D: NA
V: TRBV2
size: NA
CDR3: CASTSSGIRGNQPQHF
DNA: TGTGCCAGCACATCCTCAGGGATCCGGGGCAATCAGCCCCAGCATTTT

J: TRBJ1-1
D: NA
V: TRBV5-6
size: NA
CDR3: CASSLRWKGGAEAFF
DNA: TGTGCCAGCAGCTTGAGGTGGAAGGGGGGGGCTGAAGCTTTCTTT

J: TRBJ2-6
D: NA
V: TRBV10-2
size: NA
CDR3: CASSESMGGHGANVLTF
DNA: TGCGCCAGCAGTGAGTCGATGGGCGGGCATGGGGCCAACGTCCTGACTTTC

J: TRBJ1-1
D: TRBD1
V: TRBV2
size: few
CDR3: CASSESQGALAEAFF
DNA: TGTGCCAGCAGTGAATCCCAGGGGGCGCTGGCTGAAGCTTTCTTT

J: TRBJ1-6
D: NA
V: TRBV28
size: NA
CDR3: CASSLMSGNNSPLHF
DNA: TGTGCCAGCAGTTTAATGTCCGGGAATAATTCACCCCTCCACTTT

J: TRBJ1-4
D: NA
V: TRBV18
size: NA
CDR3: CASSPQGSNEKLFF
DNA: TGTGCCAGCTCACCACAGGGGTCTAATGAAAAACTGTTTTTT

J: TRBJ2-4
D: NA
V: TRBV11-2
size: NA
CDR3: CASSTRWGKKNIQYF
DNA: TGTGCCAGCAGCACCCGATGGGGAAAAAAAAACATTCAGTACTTC

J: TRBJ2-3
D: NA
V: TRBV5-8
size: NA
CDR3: CASSPPTFSTDTQYF
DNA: TGTGCCAGCAGCCCGCCGACATTTAGCACAGATACGCAGTATTTT

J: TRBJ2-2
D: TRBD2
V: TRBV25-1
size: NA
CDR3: CASSEPGLAGNTGELFF
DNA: TGTGCCAGCAGTGAACCGGGACTAGCGGGGAACACCGGGGAGCTGTTTTTT

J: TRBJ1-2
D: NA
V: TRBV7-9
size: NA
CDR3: CASSSTAPQARDYGYTF
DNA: TGTGCCAGCAGCTCGACAGCACCTCAAGCCCGGGACTATGGCTACACCTTC

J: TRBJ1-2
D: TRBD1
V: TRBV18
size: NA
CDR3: CASSSVDRSYGYTF
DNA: TGTGCCAGCTCATCCGTGGACAGGTCTTATGGCTACACCTTC

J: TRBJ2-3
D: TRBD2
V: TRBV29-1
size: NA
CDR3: CSGRLASTDTQYF
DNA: TGCAGCGGAAGACTAGCGAGTACAGATACGCAGTATTTT

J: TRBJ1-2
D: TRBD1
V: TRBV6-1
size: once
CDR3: CASRKGQYGYTF
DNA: TGTGCCAGCAGAAAGGGACAGTATGGCTACACCTTC

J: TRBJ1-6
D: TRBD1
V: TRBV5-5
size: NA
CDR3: CASSLFRDREFNSPLHF
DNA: TGTGCCAGCAGCTTGTTTAGGGACAGGGAATTTAATTCACCCCTCCACTTT

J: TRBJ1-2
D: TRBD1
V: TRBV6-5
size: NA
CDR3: CASRPTGILDYGYTF
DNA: TGTGCCAGCAGGCCGACAGGGATCCTGGACTATGGCTACACCTTC

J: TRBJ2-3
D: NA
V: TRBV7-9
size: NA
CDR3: CASSLGRGDPDTQYF
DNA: TGTGCCAGCAGCTTGGGCAGGGGGGACCCAGATACGCAGTATTTT